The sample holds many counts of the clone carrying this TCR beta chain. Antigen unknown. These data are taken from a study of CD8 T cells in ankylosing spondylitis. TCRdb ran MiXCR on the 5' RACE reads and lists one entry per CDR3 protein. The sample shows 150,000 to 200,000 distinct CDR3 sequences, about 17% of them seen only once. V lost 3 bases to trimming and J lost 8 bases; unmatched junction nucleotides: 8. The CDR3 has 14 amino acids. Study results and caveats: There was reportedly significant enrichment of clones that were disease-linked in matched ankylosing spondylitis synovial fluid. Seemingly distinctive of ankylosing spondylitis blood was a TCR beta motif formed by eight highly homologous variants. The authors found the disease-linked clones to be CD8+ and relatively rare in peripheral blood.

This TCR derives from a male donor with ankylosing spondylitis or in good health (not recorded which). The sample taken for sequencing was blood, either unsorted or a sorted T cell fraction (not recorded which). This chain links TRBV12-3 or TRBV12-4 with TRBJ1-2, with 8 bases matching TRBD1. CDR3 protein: CASSFGQGAVGYTF. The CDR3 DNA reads TGTGCCAGCAGTTTTGGGCAGGGGGCAGTAGGCTACACCTTC.